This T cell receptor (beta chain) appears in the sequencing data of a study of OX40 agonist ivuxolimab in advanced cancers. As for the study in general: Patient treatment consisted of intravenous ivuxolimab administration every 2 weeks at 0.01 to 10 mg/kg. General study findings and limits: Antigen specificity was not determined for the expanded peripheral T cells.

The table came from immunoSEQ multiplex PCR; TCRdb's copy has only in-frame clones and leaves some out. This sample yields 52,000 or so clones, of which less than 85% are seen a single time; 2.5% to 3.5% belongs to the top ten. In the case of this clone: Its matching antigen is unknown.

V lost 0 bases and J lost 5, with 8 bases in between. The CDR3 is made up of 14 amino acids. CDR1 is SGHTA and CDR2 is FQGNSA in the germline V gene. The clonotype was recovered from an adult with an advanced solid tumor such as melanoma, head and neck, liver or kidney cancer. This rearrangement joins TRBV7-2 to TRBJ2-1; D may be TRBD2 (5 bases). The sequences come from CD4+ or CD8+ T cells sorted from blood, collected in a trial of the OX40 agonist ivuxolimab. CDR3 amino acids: CASSLATGNNEQFF. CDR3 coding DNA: TGTGCCAGCAGCTTAGCGACGGGAAACAATGAGCAGTTCTTC.